This T cell receptor (beta chain) appears in the sequencing data of a study of OX40 agonist ivuxolimab in advanced cancers. Notes on the research overall: The costimulatory receptor OX40 (CD134) was targeted by ivuxolimab, a fully human IgG2 agonistic monoclonal antibody. Intravenous ivuxolimab was administered to patients every 2 weeks at six dose levels: 0.01, 0.1, 0.3, 1.5, 3 and 10 mg/kg. Among the approximately 54 dose-escalation patients, around 20 had hepatocellular carcinoma, approximately 15 melanoma, 9 renal cell carcinoma and 9 head and neck cancer. A male proportion of almost 85% and a mean age of approximately 55 years, ranging from roughly 23 to 79, were recorded for the dose-escalation cohort. Prior anti-PD-1, anti-PD-L1 or anti-CTLA-4 therapy was permitted, and checkpoint inhibitors had been received by roughly 42% of dose-escalation patients. Partial responses occurred in three dose-escalation patients: two with cutaneous melanoma and one with hepatocellular carcinoma. The point of sequencing TCRbeta in the periphery was to test whether ivuxolimab changed TCR sequence diversity and drove clonal T-cell expansion. The monotherapy dose-escalation portion (N ≈ 52 patients) of the phase I ivuxolimab trial is reported in the paper.

This clone was seen just once. The target of this receptor is not known. Base qualities were left out, and no much larger clone turns up one base away. Patients with a history of autoimmune disease or receiving systemic immunosuppression were excluded from the trial. Peripheral blood for TCR sequencing was collected from all dose cohorts at baseline, on cycle 4 day 1, and on cycle 7 day 1. The samples were drawn from a first-in-human, open-label, multicenter phase I dose-escalation trial of ivuxolimab. The trial enrolled adults with locally advanced or metastatic head and neck squamous cell, hepatocellular, melanoma or renal cell carcinoma. Before TCR sequencing, CD4+ and CD8+ T cells were separately sorted from peripheral blood. Cut back by 3 bases and 6 bases, the V and J ends lie 11 bases apart. CDR1 and CDR2, looked up from the germline V gene (reference sequence), are LNHDA and SQIVND. The CDR3 runs 13 amino acids, cysteine and phenylalanine included. Just CDR3 DNA is preserved here, 39 bases in frame from base 1.

Overall results and qualifications from the work: Low levels of normalized T-cell clonal expansion were also shown by some nonresponding patients. In partial responders in the 0.1-3.0 mg/kg groups, normalized peripheral clonal expansion was found to be among the lowest, especially among CD8+ T cells. Which antigens the clonally expanded peripheral T cells were specific for was not determined. At doses of 0.1 to 3.0 mg/kg, clonal expansion of both CD4+ and CD8+ blood T cells was observed from baseline to week 6. On average, CD8+ T cells showed more expanded clones than CD4+ T cells after ivuxolimab.

Genomic DNA was extracted from sorted cells for sequencing of the TCRbeta CDR3 region. The immunoSEQ Assay was used for sequencing of TCRbeta CDR3 regions. As stored in TCRdb, this immuneACCESS dataset retains in-frame rearrangements with V and J assigned. A fraction of the clones does not appear; measured against another copy, unresolved V genes explain less than half of the discrepancy, and the remainder lacks a known reason. The sample table shows about 55,000 clones, and roughly 86% are seen once. Jointly, the top ten make up roughly 1.2% of the sample. This receptor was obtained from an adult with an advanced solid tumor such as melanoma, head and neck, liver or kidney cancer. The V and J genes are TRBV19 and TRBJ1-1; TRBD1 is a possible D gene, resting on 5 matching bases. Sequenced material: CD4+ or CD8+ T cells sorted from blood, taken in a trial of the OX40 agonist ivuxolimab. Here the CDR3 is given as CASSIVSGAEAFF. In nucleotides, the sequence is TGTGCCAGTAGTATCGTCTCGGGGGCTGAAGCTTTCTTT.